Here is one TCR beta chain with its context. The antigen this receptor binds is unknown. No clone much larger than this one lies a single base away; base qualities are absent. This sample is drawn from a study of CD8 T cells in Susac syndrome (dated by TCRdb to about 2019). For the wider study: Whether CD8+ T cell activation and differentiation in Susac syndrome was antigen driven was tested using repertoire sequencing. The clonality of the CD8+ T cell repertoire was compared across about a dozen healthy donors, roughly 14 Susac syndrome patients and under 18 multiple sclerosis patients.

RNA was extracted using the RNeasy kit, and about 0.5 to 1 microgram was reverse transcribed with random hexamers. TCR beta CDR3 regions were amplified with the immunoSEQ multiplex PCR assay covering 54 Vbeta and 13 Jbeta segments. PCR amplification bias was corrected by using a synthetic template baseline for primer optimization and computational correction. In the source study's methods: Reads were annotated to V, D and J genes according to IMGT and were analyzed with immunoSEQ Analyzer, with only productive sequences retained. To calculate clonality, Shannon entropy was normalized by log2 of the number of productive unique sequences and then subtracted from one. Public and private clones were assessed among the 100 most prevalent clones of each patient and control. Clones were defined as Susac-specific when absent from the healthy and MS cohorts, from roughly 1,000 published viral clones and from other ImmuneACCESS disease sequences. TCRdb cleaned the public reads at Q25 with fastp, built clones with MiXCR and kept in-frame beta chains. Rows are unified per CDR3 protein, each entry keeping the most common DNA and genes. TCRdb's processing, not the authors' own work, is the source of the V and J calls. Within this sample are a few hundred thousand distinct CDR3 sequences, with 75% to 85% of them counted one time only. Together, the top ten hold roughly 0.21% of the sample.

The CDR3, from cysteine to phenylalanine, totals 15 residues. The only DNA kept is the CDR3, 45 bases in frame from the first base. Clipping removes 2 bases from V and 2 bases from J, with 4 as the unmatched junction base count. CDR1 is given as SGDLS and CDR2 as YYNGEE, both from the germline V gene. The investigation overall reported the following: The number of individuals in the TCR sequencing and HLA analysis was acknowledged as relatively small.

Peripheral blood CD8+ and CD4+ T cells from healthy donors, Susac syndrome patients and multiple sclerosis patients were profiled using high-throughput TCR beta sequencing. Multiple sclerosis controls were treatment-naive patients with stable or active relapsing-remitting disease fulfilling revised McDonald criteria. Bulk CD8+ and CD4+ T cells were purified magnetically by negative isolation, whereas CD8+ TEMRA cells were enriched by FACS. Blood was collected in EDTA tubes and processed within 24 hours, with PBMCs isolated through density gradient centrifugation. PBMCs destined for TCR sequencing were cryopreserved in liquid nitrogen and later thawed in a 37 °C water bath. Purity of sorted or isolated CD4+, CD8+ and CD8+ TEMRA cells was at least 90%.

The sample comprised CD8+ T cells from PBMCs. The rearrangement joined TRBV9 to TRBJ2-3; a stretch of 8 junction bases matches TRBD2. This receptor was taken from a human donor with multiple sclerosis. The DNA sequence is as follows: TGTGCCAGCAGCGTTTTAGCGGGACCCACAGATACGCAGTATTTT. This encodes CASSVLAGPTDTQYF.